This T cell receptor beta chain was identified in a study of cytomegalovirus exposure and HLA in healthy donors. Study context: Genetic ancestry analysis placed about 76% of the 398 donors that were genotyped in the Caucasian-associated cluster. The study, taken as a whole, reports: In terms of immune exposure information, only CMV serostatus was available. Later on, a genetic analysis was performed. It linked a missense variant in DCLRE1C with V- and J-gene trimming of TCR beta. An apparent linkage of common viral pathogens to several of the most significant clusters emerged in a later analysis.

This clone appeared once. No antigen is known for it. CDR3 length: 15 amino acids. V was pared by 4 bases and J by 0 bases, with 8 bases between. Germline loops: CDR1 SGHNT, CDR2 YYREEE (reference sequence). Primers for the PCR totalled 60 Vbeta and 13 Jbeta. TCRdb's table, derived via immunoSEQ multiplex PCR, lists solely in-frame clones and lacks some. The sample shows 130,000 to 150,000 clones, approximately 71% of them seen only once. Sample: PBMCs. The receptor comes from a woman between 45 and 65 years old in good health and CMV-seronegative. The chain carries TRBV5-4 and TRBJ2-6; D perhaps matches TRBD1 (5 bases). CDR3 bases: TGTGCCAGCAGCCCAGACAGCTCTGGGGCCAACGTCCTGACTTTC. It specifies CASSPDSSGANVLTF.